This T cell receptor (beta chain) was sequenced in a study of T cells after somatic rescue of genetic block. The CDR3 spans 14 residues. V lost 0 bases, J lost 4 bases, and 9 bases lay in between. CDR1 MNHEY and CDR2 SVGAGI come from the germline V gene. The method was immunoSEQ multiplex PCR; TCRdb's version includes in-frame clones alone and lacks a portion of them. The sample shows 13,000 to 15,000 clones, just over 70% of them seen only once. This receptor was identified in a boy younger than 18. The sample consisted of peripheral blood mononuclear cells (PBMCs). This sequence joins TRBV6-5 and TRBJ1-2; a possible D gene is TRBD1 (5 bases). CDR3 nucleotide sequence: TGTGCCAGCAGTTACTCCCGGGACGGCTATGGCTACACCTTC. It codes for CASSYSRDGYGYTF.